A selection of T cell receptor beta chains follows, all from one sample in a study of T cell clonotyping in hematopoietic cell transplantation. Assay used: immunoSEQ multiplex PCR; TCRdb lists only in-frame clones, some missing. The table has some 8,600 clones, approximately 84% seen once. The source was PBMCs, collected at the time of graft-versus-host disease after allogeneic stem cell transplant. Source of these receptors: a male patient aged 60 to 75 who had an allogeneic stem cell transplant from an unrelated donor, so the T cells may come from the graft donor. Some clones in this sample may be carry-over from other donors' samples. The CDR3 runs from the conserved cysteine through the conserved F or W. A D gene is named only where the DNA matches it firmly. Some rows have no size entry. The others give once, few or many, or a class for an expanded clone.

TRBV2	TRBJ2-7	.	TRBD1	CASRHNPLGQGPYEQYF	TGTGCCAGCAGGCACAACCCCCTGGGACAGGGCCCCTACGAGCAGTACTTC
TRBV6-1	TRBJ2-1	.	.	CASSTGTQYYNEQFF	TGTGCCAGCAGTACCGGGACGCAGTACTACAATGAGCAGTTCTTC
TRBV4-3	TRBJ1-1	.	.	CASTLDSMNTEAFF	TGCGCCAGCACCCTGGACAGCATGAACACTGAAGCTTTCTTT
TRBV6-5	TRBJ2-4	.	.	CASRASGTDIQYF	TGTGCCAGCAGAGCCTCCGGGACGGACATTCAGTACTTC
TRBV2	TRBJ1-1	.	TRBD1	CASRTDRATTEAFF	TGTGCCAGCAGGACTGACAGGGCGACCACTGAAGCTTTCTTT
TRBV10-3	TRBJ2-1	.	TRBD2	CAISESASGGNEQFF	TGTGCCATCAGTGAGTCGGCTAGCGGGGGGAATGAGCAGTTCTTC
TRBV6-5	TRBJ1-2	.	TRBD1	CASSFKVDRGYGYTF	TGTGCCAGCAGTTTTAAGGTGGACAGGGGCTATGGCTACACCTTC
TRBV7-2	TRBJ1-2	once	TRBD1	CASSLVGTGARGDDYTF	TGTGCCAGCAGCTTAGTGGGGACAGGGGCCCGGGGGGACGACTACACCTTC
TRBV6-6	TRBJ2-3	.	TRBD2	CASSPLAGSTDTQYF	TGTGCCAGCAGCCCCCTAGCGGGGAGCACAGATACGCAGTATTTT
TRBV27	TRBJ1-6	.	.	CASSLSAGLAPLHF	TGTGCCAGCAGTTTATCGGCAGGGCTAGCACCCCTCCACTTT
TRBV7-2	TRBJ2-7	.	.	CASSLAMGGRGEQYF	TGTGCCAGCAGCTTAGCGATGGGGGGGCGAGGGGAGCAGTACTTC
TRBV5-8	TRBJ2-2	.	.	CASSLTPNTGELFF	TGTGCCAGCAGCCTCACACCAAACACCGGGGAGCTGTTTTTT
TRBV9	TRBJ1-1	.	TRBD1	CASSEWDRNTEAFF	TGTGCCAGCAGCGAGTGGGACAGGAACACTGAAGCTTTCTTT
TRBV2	TRBJ2-2	.	TRBD2	CASSSWGGETNTGELFF	TGTGCCAGCAGTAGCTGGGGAGGGGAAACCAACACCGGGGAGCTGTTTTTT
TRBV4-3	TRBJ1-5	.	TRBD1	CASSQGQGARQPQHF	TGCGCCAGCAGCCAAGGACAGGGGGCCCGTCAGCCCCAGCATTTT
TRBV5-4	TRBJ1-4	.	.	CASSTGTATNEKLFF	TGTGCCAGCAGCACAGGAACTGCAACTAATGAAAAACTGTTTTTT
TRBV30	TRBJ1-1	.	.	CAWSKTMGTEAFF	TGTGCCTGGAGTAAGACAATGGGGACTGAAGCTTTCTTT
TRBV5-1	TRBJ2-3	.	.	CASSLVGDRTDTQYF	TGCGCCAGCAGCTTGGTGGGGGATAGAACAGATACGCAGTATTTT
TRBV5-6	TRBJ1-1	.	.	CAWYLNTEAFF	TGTGCCTGGTACCTGAACACTGAAGCTTTCTTT
TRBV18	TRBJ1-6	.	TRBD1	CASSPGQGDNSPLHF	TGTGCCAGCTCACCAGGACAGGGTGATAATTCACCCCTCCACTTT
TRBV4-1	TRBJ1-1	.	.	CASMGEWTEAFF	TGCGCCAGCATGGGGGAATGGACTGAAGCTTTCTTT
TRBV2	TRBJ2-1	.	.	CASRSGYEQFF	TGTGCCAGCAGGTCCGGATACGAGCAGTTCTTC
TRBV4-1	TRBJ1-6	.	TRBD1	CASSSTGASSYNSPLHF	TGCGCCAGCAGCTCGACAGGGGCCAGCTCCTATAATTCACCCCTCCACTTT
TRBV19	TRBJ1-3	.	.	CASSIDSSGNTIYF	TGTGCCAGTAGTATAGACAGCTCTGGAAACACCATATATTTT
TRBV6-5	TRBJ2-1	.	TRBD2	CASNSLAGGPQFF	TGTGCCAGCAACTCCCTAGCGGGGGGCCCCCAGTTCTTC
TRBV6-5	TRBJ1-1	.	TRBD1	CASSYNRQGGEAFF	TGTGCCAGCAGTTACAACCGACAGGGTGGTGAAGCTTTCTTT
TRBV19	TRBJ1-5	.	.	CASNTGNQPQHF	TGTGCCAGTAATACAGGCAATCAGCCCCAGCATTTT
TRBV5-4	TRBJ2-1	.	.	CASSPDYVGEQFF	TGTGCCAGCAGCCCGGACTACGTCGGTGAGCAGTTCTTC
TRBV27	TRBJ1-5	.	TRBD1	CASSPDHRGGLSNQPQHF	TGTGCCAGCAGTCCCGATCACAGGGGGGGTCTTAGCAATCAGCCCCAGCATTTT
TRBV7-7	TRBJ2-5	.	TRBD2	CASSPWETGGIQETQYF	TGTGCCAGCAGCCCCTGGGAAACGGGGGGGATCCAAGAGACCCAGTACTTC
TRBV19	TRBJ2-5	.	.	CASSIQGPQETQYF	TGTGCCAGTAGTATTCAGGGGCCCCAAGAGACCCAGTACTTC
TRBV19	TRBJ1-6	few	.	CASSMLGPNSPLHF	TGTGCCAGTAGTATGCTAGGGCCCAATTCACCCCTCCACTTT
TRBV19	TRBJ1-2	.	.	CASSISIGAGSSYGYTF	TGTGCCAGTAGTATCTCCATCGGCGCCGGGTCGTCCTATGGCTACACCTTC
TRBV14	TRBJ2-3	.	TRBD2	CASSQSASGGLPYF	TGTGCCAGCAGCCAGTCGGCTAGCGGGGGTCTGCCGTATTTT
TRBV29-1	TRBJ1-1	.	.	CSVPFATVSGENTEAFF	TGCAGCGTACCGTTTGCCACGGTCTCCGGGGAGAACACTGAAGCTTTCTTT
TRBV7-9	TRBJ1-1	.	.	CASSLVANTEAFF	TGTGCCAGCAGCTTAGTAGCGAACACTGAAGCTTTCTTT
TRBV29-1	TRBJ1-2	.	TRBD1	CSVGGQQVYGYTF	TGCAGCGTTGGGGGACAGCAAGTTTATGGCTACACCTTC
TRBV6-5	TRBJ2-1	.	.	CASSYSNRGPYNEQFF	TGTGCCAGCAGTTACTCGAACCGGGGGCCCTACAATGAGCAGTTCTTC
TRBV7-2	TRBJ1-2	large	.	CASSLNRQPNYGYTF	TGTGCCAGCAGCTTGAACCGACAGCCGAACTATGGCTACACCTTC
TRBV7-7	TRBJ1-1	.	TRBD1	CASSLRQGAEAFF	TGTGCTAGCAGCTTAAGACAGGGGGCTGAAGCTTTCTTT